These T cell receptor beta chains were read from a single sample in a study of T cell responses to AZD1222 COVID-19 vaccine. Assay used: immunoSEQ multiplex PCR; TCRdb lists only in-frame clones, some missing. The data show 98,000 or so clones, about nine tenths seen once. Here the sequenced sample was peripheral blood, taken 28 days after the second AZD1222 dose. The source is an adult who received the AZD1222 COVID-19 vaccine. Both conserved end residues are part of each CDR3.

CDR3 protein,V gene
CATSKGQQGEQYF,TRBV15
CASSYIAGGTQGEQYF,TRBV28
CASSHIRTGGDYGYTF,TRBV4-1
CSVDEVNYGYTF,TRBV29-1
CASSSLDEQYF,TRBV28
CASSWGMNTEAFF,TRBV27
CASSQGNYGYTF,TRBV18
CASSLTRGQPQHF,TRBV7-3
CASSSGRYDEQFF,TRBV3-1/TRBV3-2
CASSLDPTNTGELFF,TRBV5-4
CATRSSYNEQFF,TRBV24-1
CATSGGPNYGYTF,TRBV15
CATSDRTAGNTIYF,TRBV24-1
CASSLGGRELYTGELFF,TRBV7-6
CASSRAPGQGSSAGANVLTF,TRBV6-6
CASSPLGGLLYEQYF,TRBV19
CASSPRGPTVETQYF,TRBV6-5
CASSSWGRDEQFF,TRBV27
CASTEGLGGEQYF,TRBV6-6
CASSIMGSDTQYF,TRBV19